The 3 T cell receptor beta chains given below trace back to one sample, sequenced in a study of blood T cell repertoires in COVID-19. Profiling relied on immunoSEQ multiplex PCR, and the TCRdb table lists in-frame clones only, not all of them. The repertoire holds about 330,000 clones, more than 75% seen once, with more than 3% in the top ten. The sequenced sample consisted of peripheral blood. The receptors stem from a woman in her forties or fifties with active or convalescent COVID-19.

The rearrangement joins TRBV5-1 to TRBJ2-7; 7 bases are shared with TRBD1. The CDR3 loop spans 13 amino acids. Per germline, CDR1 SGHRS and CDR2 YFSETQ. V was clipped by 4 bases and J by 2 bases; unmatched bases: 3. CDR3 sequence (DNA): TGCGCCAGCAGCAAACAGGGGACCTACGAGCAGTACTTC. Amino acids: CASSKQGTYEQYF.

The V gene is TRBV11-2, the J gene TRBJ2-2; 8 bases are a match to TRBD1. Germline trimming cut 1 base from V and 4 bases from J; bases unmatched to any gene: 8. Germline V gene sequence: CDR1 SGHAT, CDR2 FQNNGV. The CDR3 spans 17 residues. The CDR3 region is CASSLGGQGAFTGELFF. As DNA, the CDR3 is TGTGCCAGCAGCTTAGGAGGGCAGGGGGCTTTCACCGGGGAGCTGTTTTTT. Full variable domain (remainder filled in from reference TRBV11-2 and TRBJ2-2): EAGVAQSPRYKIIEKRQSVAFWCNPISGHATLYWYQQILGQGPKLLIQFQNNGVVDDSQLPKDRFSAERLKGVDSTLKIQPAKLEDSAVYLCASSLGGQGAFTGELFFGEGSRLTVL.

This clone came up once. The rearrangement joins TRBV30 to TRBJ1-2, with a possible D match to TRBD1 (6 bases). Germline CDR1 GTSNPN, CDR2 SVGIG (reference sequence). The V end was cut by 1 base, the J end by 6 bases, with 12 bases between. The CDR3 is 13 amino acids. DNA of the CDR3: TGTGCCTGGAGTGGAGACCACAGGGATGGCTACACCTTC. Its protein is CAWSGDHRDGYTF.